This T cell receptor beta chain comes out of a study of blood T cell repertoires in COVID-19. The repertoire was sequenced with immunoSEQ multiplex PCR; TCRdb's copy has only in-frame clones and lacks some. The sample has fewer than 250,000 clones; roughly nine tenths are singletons. CDR1 is SGHRS and CDR2 is YFSETQ in the germline V gene. Trimming took 4 bases from V and 3 from J, leaving 19 bases between them. There are 16 residues in the CDR3. This clonotype was obtained from a man aged 40-49 years with acute or convalescent COVID-19. This chain uses TRBV5-1 with TRBJ1-2; TRBD1 is a possible D gene (6 bases). Input material: peripheral blood. The CDR3 DNA is TGCGCCAGCAGCCCAGTCGCGGACAGTAGGTACTATGGCTACACCTTC. Its translation: CASSPVADSRYYGYTF.